These 15 T cell receptor beta chains came from one sample sequenced in a study of blood T cell repertoires in COVID-19. Libraries were prepared by immunoSEQ multiplex PCR; TCRdb keeps only in-frame clonotypes and omits some of them. The data contain about 190,000 clones, about 89% of them singletons. Sequencing was performed on peripheral blood. These receptors came from a man aged 40-50 years with acute or convalescent COVID-19.

The rearrangement links TRBV13 to TRBJ2-3; D is possibly TRBD2 (5 bases). The CDR3 is made up of 14 amino acids. From germline, CDR1 is PRHDT and CDR2 FYEKMQ (reference sequence). Trimming cost V 5 bases and J 5 bases, with 14 bases left between them. Here the CDR3 DNA reads TGTGCCAGCAGCCAATCGGGGATAATAGATACGCAGTATTTT. It yields the protein CASSQSGIIDTQYF.

This clone came up once. The chain recombines TRBV2 with TRBJ2-4; 8 bases agree with TRBD1. CDR1 and CDR2 from the germline V gene are SNHLY and FYNNEI. The CDR3 consists of 17 residues. V lost 6 bases, J lost 0 bases, and 10 bases stayed unmatched. The CDR3, as DNA: TGTGCCAGCAGCCCGGACAGGGTAAACCTAGCCAAAAACATTCAGTACTTC. This gives the protein CASSPDRVNLAKNIQYF.

The rearrangement links TRBV7-8 to TRBJ1-2; TRBD1 might be the D (6 bases). V was clipped by 3 bases and J by 6 bases, with 20 bases between them. The CDR3 contains 16 residues. Germline CDR1 SGHVS, CDR2 FQNEAQ. In DNA form, the CDR3 reads TGTGCCAGCAGCTTTAGTAAGACAGGTAGAATTGATGGCTACACCTTC. It codes for CASSFSKTGRIDGYTF.

As for this clone: Mismatch with germline at one junction end may stem from a read error. V and J are TRBV18 and TRBJ1-4; TRBD1 aligns across 7 bases. Germline CDR1 reads KGHSH; CDR2 reads LQKENI. This CDR3 is 16 amino acids long. The CDR3 sequence is CASSPPWDSVKEKLFF. As DNA, the CDR3 is TGTGCCAGCTCCCCACCCTGGGACAGCGTAAAGGAAAAACTGTTTTTT.

The rearrangement links TRBV27 to TRBJ2-7, with 9 bases that match TRBD1. The CDR3 is 17 amino acids. After removal of 4 bases from V and 4 bases from J, the junction contained 14 bases not matched to a gene. Germline CDR1 is MNHEY and CDR2 is SMNVEV (reference sequence). The CDR3 sequence is CASSSVPPGQGMYEQYF. DNA for the CDR3: TGTGCCAGCAGTTCGGTCCCCCCGGGACAGGGTATGTACGAGCAGTACTTC.

The rearrangement uses TRBV7-3 and TRBJ2-3; 14 nucleotides align to TRBD2. The germline CDR1 and CDR2 sequences are SGHTA and FQGTGA. With V trimmed by 5 bases and J by 9 bases, 7 bases remained unmatched. The CDR3 loop spans 15 amino acids. The CDR3 here is CASSPGTSGSSTQYF. The CDR3 nucleotides read TGTGCCAGCAGCCCCGGGACTAGCGGGAGCTCAACGCAGTATTTT.

CDR3 sequence reads: CSAGETYGYTF. The CDR3 DNA reads TGCAGCGCGGGGGAGACCTATGGCTACACCTTC. J is TRBJ1-2 and V is TRBV29-1; D may be TRBD1 (5 bases). V lost 7 bases to trimming and J lost 4 bases, with 10 bases between them. CDR1 SQVTM and CDR2 ANQGSEA come from the germline V gene. The CDR3 is 11 amino acids.

The chain carries TRBV6-6 and TRBJ1-2; D is unresolved. Germline-derived CDR1 and CDR2 are MNHNY and SVGAGI (reference sequence). The germline V and J ends were trimmed by 3 bases and 2 bases, with 10 bases remaining between them. The CDR3 has 14 amino acids. The CDR3 spells CASSYSPRNYGYTF. The DNA for the CDR3 is TGTGCCAGCAGTTATTCTCCCAGGAACTATGGCTACACCTTC.

The V and J genes are TRBV6-8 and TRBJ2-4; the match to TRBD2 covers 10 bases. The V segment lost 4 bases and the J segment 2 bases; nucleotides outside the gene matches: 8. The germline CDR1 and CDR2 sequences are MNHGY and SAAAGT. The CDR3 contains 17 residues. The CDR3 sequence is CASSFTSGAAPKNIQYF. The DNA of the CDR3 is TGTGCCAGCAGTTTTACTAGCGGGGCTGCCCCCAAAAACATTCAGTACTTC.

This clone has a single count. The chain uses TRBV5-1 and TRBJ2-2; 12 bases map to TRBD2. The CDR3 length is 16 residues. The germline V gene has CDR1 SGHRS and CDR2 YFSETQ. With 4 bases clipped from V and 3 bases from J, the junction kept 4 bases outside the gene matches. CDR3 sequence reads: CASSRTSGEYTGELFF. CDR3 in DNA: TGCGCCAGCAGCCGGACTAGCGGGGAATACACCGGGGAGCTGTTTTTT.

This chain uses TRBV19 with TRBJ1-2; 9 nucleotides align to TRBD1. The CDR3 contains 15 residues. V dropped 5 bases and J dropped 7; count of bases not matched to a gene: 11. Germline V gives CDR1 LNHDA, CDR2 SQIVND (reference sequence). Written as DNA, the CDR3 is TGTGCCAGTAGTGCTCCGGGACAGGGCACTCTTGGCTACACCTTC. This translates into CASSAPGQGTLGYTF. Supplemented by reference TRBV19 and TRBJ1-2, the full variable domain reads DGGITQSPKYLFRKEGQNVTLSCEQNLNHDAMYWYRQDPGQGLRLIYYSQIVNDFQKGDIAEGYSVSREKKESFPLTVTSAQKNPTAFYLCASSAPGQGTLGYTFGSGTRLTVV.

The chain has TRBV12-5 and TRBJ1-1; D remains unclear. CDR3 size: 13 residues. V dropped 6 bases and J dropped 3 bases, with 11 bases sitting between them. The V gene's germline CDR1 is LGHNT and CDR2 FRNRAP. CDR3 nucleotides: TGTGCTAGTGGCTCGTTGGCTCACACTGAAGCTTTCTTT. Protein: CASGSLAHTEAFF.

This rearrangement joins TRBV30 to TRBJ2-7, with D possibly matching TRBD2 (6 bases). From germline, CDR1 is GTSNPN and CDR2 SVGIG (reference sequence). Trimming cost V 4 bases and J 7 bases, with 17 bases left between them. The CDR3 consists of 13 residues. CDR3 DNA: TGTGCCTGGACCCGGGGAGGCAGTTTGGAGCAGTACTTC. Translation gives CAWTRGGSLEQYF.

The chain recombines TRBV19 with TRBJ2-2; TRBD2 aligns across 14 bases. V was pared by 6 bases and J by 4 bases, with 7 bases of the junction left unmatched. CDR1 is LNHDA, CDR2 SQIVND, per germline (reference sequence). There are 17 residues in the CDR3. CDR3 bases: TGTGCCAGTAGCCCCAGACTAGCGGGGGGGCCCACCGGGGAGCTGTTTTTT. This translates into CASSPRLAGGPTGELFF.

This chain joins TRBV30 and TRBJ1-2; perhaps TRBD1 as D (5 bases). Trimming stripped 4 bases from V and 7 bases from J, with 13 bases between. CDR1 and CDR2 from the germline V gene are GTSNPN and SVGIG (reference sequence). The CDR3 runs to 12 residues. The CDR3 sequence is CAWNGGWGGYTF. The CDR3 DNA reads TGTGCCTGGAACGGGGGATGGGGTGGCTACACCTTC.